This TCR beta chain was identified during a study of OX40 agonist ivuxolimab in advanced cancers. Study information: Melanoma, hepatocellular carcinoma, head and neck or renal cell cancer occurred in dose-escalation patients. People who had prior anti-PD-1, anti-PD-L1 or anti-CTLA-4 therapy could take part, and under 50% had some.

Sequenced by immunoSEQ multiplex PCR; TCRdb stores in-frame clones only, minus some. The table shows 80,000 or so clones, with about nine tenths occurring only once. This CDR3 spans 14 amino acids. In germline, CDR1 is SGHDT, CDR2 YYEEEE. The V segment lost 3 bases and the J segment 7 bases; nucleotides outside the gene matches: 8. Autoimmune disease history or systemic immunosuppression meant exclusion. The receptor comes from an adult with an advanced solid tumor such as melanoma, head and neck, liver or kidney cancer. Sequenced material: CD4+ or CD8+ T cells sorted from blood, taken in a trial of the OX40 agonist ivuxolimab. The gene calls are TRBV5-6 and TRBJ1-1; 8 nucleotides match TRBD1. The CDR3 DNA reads TGTGCCAGCAGCTCCCTTCGCAGGGGGCGTGAAGCTTTCTTT. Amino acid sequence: CASSSLRRGREAFF.